These 5 T cell receptor beta chains share one sample of origin, sequenced in a study of yellow fever vaccine responses in identical twins. A single record per CDR3 protein comes from TCRdb applying MiXCR to the RT-PCR reads. The sample contains some 2,200 distinct CDR3 sequences, around 78% of which appear only once. Here the sequenced sample was T cells from blood (PBMCs), unsorted or a sorted subset (not recorded which), taken before or after yellow fever vaccination (not recorded which). Receptors originate from a woman between 18 and 29 years old who received the yellow fever vaccine.

This clonotype was found once. The rearrangement links TRBV4-2 to TRBJ2-1; 13 nucleotides line up with TRBD2. Germline loops: CDR1 LGHNA, CDR2 YNFKEQ. The CDR3 runs 17 residues. V was pared by 4 bases and J by 8 bases, with 11 bases of the junction left unmatched. CDR3 sequence reads: CASSPPKTSGGEDEQFF. DNA of the CDR3: TGTGCCAGCAGCCCCCCTAAAACTAGCGGGGGGGAAGATGAGCAGTTCTTC.

V gene TRBV4-1 combines with J gene TRBJ1-2; no reliable D call. The CDR3 is made up of 12 amino acids. Trimming stripped 0 bases from V and 8 bases from J, with 7 bases between. Germline V gene lookup returns CDR1 MGHRA and CDR2 YSYEKL. CDR3 nucleotide sequence: TGCGCCAGCAGCCAAGATGGTTCGGGCTACACCTTC. This translates into CASSQDGSGYTF.

This sequence joins TRBV10-3 and TRBJ2-1, with a possible D match to TRBD2 (7 bases). The CDR3 contains 13 residues. Germline V gene lookup returns CDR1 ENHRY and CDR2 SYGVKD. The V gene lost 3 bases and the J gene lost 12 bases, with 15 bases spanning the gap. CDR3 amino acids: CAISDRGASGQFF. The CDR3 coding sequence is TGTGCCATCAGTGATCGGGGGGCCAGCGGGCAGTTCTTC.

The chain recombines TRBV2 with TRBJ2-1, with D possibly matching TRBD1 (6 bases). Deletions cut 5 bases from V and 0 bases from J, with 17 bases between. This CDR3 has 17 residues. Germline-derived CDR1 and CDR2 are SNHLY and FYNNEI. In DNA form, the CDR3 reads TGTGCCAGCAGTCCCCTACTGGCGGACAGCTCCTACAATGAGCAGTTCTTC. Residues: CASSPLLADSSYNEQFF.

The table lists this clonotype with a count of one. The chain employs TRBV2 and TRBJ2-3; D may be TRBD2 (5 bases). Trimming took 3 bases from V and 0 from J, leaving 13 bases between them. Germline CDR1 reads SNHLY; CDR2 reads FYNNEI. The CDR3 covers 16 residues. The CDR3 DNA is TGTGCCAGCAGTGACGTCGACTGGACTAGCACAGATACGCAGTATTTT. It codes for CASSDVDWTSTDTQYF.